This TCR beta chain was captured in a study of blood T cell repertoires in COVID-19. For the study at large: The cDNA or gDNA used as material had been derived from T cells, B-cell-depleted T cells, or PBMCs.

Libraries were prepared by immunoSEQ multiplex PCR; TCRdb keeps only in-frame clonotypes and omits some of them. The sample consists of roughly 160,000 clones, 83% of them appearing once. Trimming took 8 bases from V and 4 from J; bases not matched to a gene: 3. Germline CDR1 reads SNHLY; CDR2 reads FYNNEI. The CDR3 extends over 13 amino acids. Sequenced material: peripheral blood. This receptor was obtained from a woman aged 80 or over with acute or convalescent COVID-19. V usage is TRBV2 and J usage is TRBJ2-5, with 11 nucleotides matching TRBD1. CDR3 nucleotides: TGTGCCAGCGGTGGGACAGGGGGAGAGACCCAGTACTTC. It yields the protein CASGGTGGETQYF. Full variable domain (missing parts from reference TRBV2 and TRBJ2-5): EPEVTQTPSHQVTQMGQEVILRCVPISNHLYFYWYRQILGQKVEFLVSFYNNEISEKSEIFDDQFSVERPDGSNFTLKIRSTKLEDSAMYFCASGGTGGETQYFGPGTRLLVL.